The TCR beta chain under discussion was sequenced for a study of tumor and adjacent non-tumor tissue in lung cancer (dated by TCRdb to 2016 to 2018). Notes on the research overall: By cancer type, the cohort comprised eleven to twelve adenocarcinoma patients, a couple of squamous cell carcinoma patients and 1 small cell lung cancer patient. Among the roughly 15 patients, ages ranged from about 31 to 80 years, around ten were men and 5 were women, and disease was TNM stage I to III. Approximately 31 paired specimens, one tumor and one normal lung sample per patient, were profiled by TCRbeta CDR3 sequencing. The study compared bulk TCRbeta repertoires from lung tumor tissue and matched distant non-tumor lung tissue of about 16 lung cancer patients. A total of 95 million to 150 million productive TCRbeta reads were generated by sequencing, corresponding to an average of approximately 4.3 million reads per sample. Results and caveats for the whole study, not just this receptor: Peripheral blood was not sequenced, so blood TCRbeta repertoires in these lung cancer patients were not examined. The methods do not name the sequencing platform or mention unique molecular identifiers. Younger patients had significantly higher TCR diversity, and higher tumor TCR diversity was associated with shorter overall and disease-free survival. Only about 15 patients were in the cohort, and the authors stated that larger samples and more detailed clinical data are needed. TCR diversity (inverse Simpson) was significantly higher in tumor than in normal lung tissue (roughly 430 vs 170, P = 0.0075, Mann-Whitney U test). In normal lung, the top 100 clones accounted for a significantly larger cumulative share of the repertoire than in tumor tissue.

The library was obtained by multiplex PCR. Sequencing instrument: Illumina HiSeq 2500. TCRbeta libraries were constructed through three rounds of nested PCR with primers (Table S4) according to protocols adapted from ARM-PCR. PCR products of 200-500 bp were gel-excised and purified with the QIAquick gel extraction kit before sequencing. The authors' analysis ran thus. Reads were cleaned using Trimmomatic, were merged into complete CDR3 sequences using FLASH, and were assigned to V(D)J germline segments using MiTCR. Clonal diversity was computed as the inverse Simpson's index with VDJtools. A read counted as productive if the sequence was in-frame and lacked a premature stop codon. The public reads were reprocessed in TCRdb via fastp at Q25 and MiXCR, keeping in-frame beta chains. Rows merge per CDR3 protein into single entries with the most common DNA and genes. None of the V and J calls come from the authors' own analysis; TCRdb made them. The sample contains some 84,000 distinct CDR3 sequences, roughly three fifths of them found a single time. The ten biggest clones cover about 16% of the sample.

With regard to this clonotype: Its target antigen remains unknown. A junction end diverges from the germline sequence, so it may reflect a read error.

The CDR3 sequence holds 16 residues, the cysteine and phenylalanine included. Of all the DNA, just the CDR3 is kept, 48 bases in frame from base 1. The germline V gene gives CDR1 as LGHNA and CDR2 as YNFKEQ. RNA was isolated from bulk, unsorted tissue, and RNA quality was assessed with a NanoDrop ND-1000 and an Agilent 2100. All donors had newly diagnosed lung cancer, had not received prior chemotherapy, and were admitted for thoracic surgery in China between August and November 2014. Anyone who had undergone radiotherapy or chemotherapy before, or who had another cancer at the same time, was left out of the study. Surgical tissue pieces of about 1-2 cm3 were preserved in RNAlater solution and were kept at -80 degrees C until use.

The sequenced sample was lung tumor tissue. The V gene is TRBV4-2 and the J gene is TRBJ2-2; the D gene is perhaps TRBD1 or TRBD2, each of them matching over 5 bases. The origin of this receptor is a man aged 65 to 85 with non-small cell lung cancer. The CDR3 in this case is CVSSARGAADTGELFF. The nucleotide sequence reads as follows: TGTGTCAGCAGCGCAAGAGGGGCAGCCGACACCGGGGAGCTGTTTTTT.